This T cell receptor (beta chain) was identified during a study of identical twins. Germline CDR1 MNHEY, CDR2 SMNVEV (reference sequence). The length of the CDR3 is 17 residues. The ends were cut back, 4 bases at V and 1 base at J, with 14 bases in the middle. Notes on this clonotype: Its specificity is not known.

General study findings and limits: Insertions were fewer in abundant cord blood beta clonotypes, whereas memory repertoires showed none of this pattern.

TCRdb used MiXCR to reprocess the 5' RACE reads, holding one entry per CDR3 protein. The table records 1.5 million to 2 million distinct CDR3 sequences, about 30% of them present only once. The sequenced material came from cord blood. V and J are TRBV27 and TRBJ2-6; the D is unclear. The receptor was isolated from a newborn girl in good health. The chain's CDR3 is CASSSHPTGSGANVLTF. The CDR3 DNA reads as TGTGCCAGCAGTTCTCACCCGACCGGGTCTGGGGCCAACGTCCTGACTTTC.